This T cell receptor (beta chain) was sequenced in a study of somatic mutations in cytotoxic T cells in rheumatoid arthritis. The wider study: Each patient's diagnosis was followed right away by a blood draw (over 29 ml EDTA), before any treatment.

Sequenced by immunoSEQ multiplex PCR; TCRdb stores in-frame clones only, minus some. The sample consists of about 4,500 clones, 80% of them appearing once. V was shortened by 3 bases and J by 2 bases, with 18 bases between the two germline ends. The CDR3 extends over 17 amino acids. The gene calls are TRBV5-3 and TRBJ1-5; D perhaps matches TRBD1 (5 bases). TRBV5-3 counts as an open reading frame of uncertain function. Sequenced input: CD8+ T cells sorted from blood. The TCR was taken from a woman aged 55-70 years with rheumatoid arthritis. The CDR3 protein is CARSSPSGRGGNQPQHF. The CDR3 DNA follows: TGTGCCAGAAGCTCACCTTCGGGGCGCGGGGGCAATCAGCCCCAGCATTTT.